Described below is a single T cell receptor (beta chain) sequence and its context. CDR1 is MNHEY and CDR2 is SMNVEV in the germline V gene (reference sequence). V lost 0 bases and J 5 bases, leaving 10 bases between the germline ends. This CDR3 has 14 residues. Original methodology: It was from reference gene primer amplification that nucleated cell counts were estimated. Here immunoSEQ multiplex PCR was the method, and the copy in TCRdb shows in-frame clones only, minus some. V and J calls and clone size are given by that table; D and trimming were obtained from the DNA. This table has roughly 230,000 clones, around 85% appearing once. This entry comes from a study of blood T cell repertoires in COVID-19. Study at large: Donors in the United States, Italy and Spain gave samples during acute or convalescent COVID-19.

Seattle's enrolled individuals joined amid active infection and were then monitored longitudinally. This sequence was found in a man between 50 and 59 years old with COVID-19, enrolled during active disease. V gene TRBV27 combines with J gene TRBJ1-1; tentatively, D is TRBD1 (5 bases). The material sequenced was peripheral blood. CDR3 loop: CASSLSGHLTEAFF. CDR3 DNA sequence: TGTGCCAGCAGTTTATCCGGACACTTGACTGAAGCTTTCTTT.